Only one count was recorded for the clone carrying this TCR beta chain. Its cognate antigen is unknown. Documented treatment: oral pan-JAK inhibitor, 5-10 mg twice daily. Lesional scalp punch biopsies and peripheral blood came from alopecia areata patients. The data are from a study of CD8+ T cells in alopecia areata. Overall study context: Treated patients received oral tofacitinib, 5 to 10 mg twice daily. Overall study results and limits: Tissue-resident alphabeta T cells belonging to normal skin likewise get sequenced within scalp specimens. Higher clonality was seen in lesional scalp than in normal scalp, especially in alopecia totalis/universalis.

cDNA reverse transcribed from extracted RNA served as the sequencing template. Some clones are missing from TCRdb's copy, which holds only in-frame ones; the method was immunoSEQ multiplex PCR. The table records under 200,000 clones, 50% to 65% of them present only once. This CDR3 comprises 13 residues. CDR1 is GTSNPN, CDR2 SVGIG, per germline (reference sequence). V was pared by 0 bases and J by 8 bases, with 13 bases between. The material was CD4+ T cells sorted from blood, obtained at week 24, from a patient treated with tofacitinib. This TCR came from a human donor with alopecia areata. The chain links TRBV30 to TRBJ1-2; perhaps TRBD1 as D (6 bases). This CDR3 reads CAWSVRNREGYTF. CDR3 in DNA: TGTGCCTGGAGTGTTCGTAACAGGGAGGGCTACACCTTC. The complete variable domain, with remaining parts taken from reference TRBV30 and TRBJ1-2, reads SQTIHQWPATLVQPVGSPLSLECTVEGTSNPNLYWYRQAAGRGLQLLFYSVGIGQISSEVPQNLSASRPQDRQFILSSKKLLLSDSGFYLCAWSVRNREGYTFGSGTRLTVV.